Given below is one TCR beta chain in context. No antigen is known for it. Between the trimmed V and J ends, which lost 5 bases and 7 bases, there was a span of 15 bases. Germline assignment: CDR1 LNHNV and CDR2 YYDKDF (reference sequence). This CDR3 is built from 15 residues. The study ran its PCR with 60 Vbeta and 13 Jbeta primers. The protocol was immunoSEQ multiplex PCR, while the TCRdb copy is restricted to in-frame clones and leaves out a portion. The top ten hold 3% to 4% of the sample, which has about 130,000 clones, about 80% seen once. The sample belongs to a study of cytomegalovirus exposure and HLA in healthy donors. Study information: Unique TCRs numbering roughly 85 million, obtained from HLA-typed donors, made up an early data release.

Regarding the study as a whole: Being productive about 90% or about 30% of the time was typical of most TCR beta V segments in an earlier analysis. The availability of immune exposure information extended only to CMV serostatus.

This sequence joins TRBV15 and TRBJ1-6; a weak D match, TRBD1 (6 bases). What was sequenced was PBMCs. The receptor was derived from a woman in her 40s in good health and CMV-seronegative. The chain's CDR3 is CATSWGTSGNSPLHF. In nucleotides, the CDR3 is TGTGCCACCAGCTGGGGGACAAGTGGCAATTCACCCCTCCACTTT.